The 11 T cell receptor beta chains given below trace back to one sample, sequenced in a study of cytomegalovirus exposure and HLA in healthy donors. TCRdb's table, derived via immunoSEQ multiplex PCR, lists solely in-frame clones and lacks some. The sample yields 200,000 to 250,000 clones, 70% to 90% seen once. The source material was PBMCs. These receptors originate from a woman aged 18 to 35 in good health and CMV-seronegative.

CDR3 DNA: TGTGCCAGCCGATTTTCTAACACTGAAGCTTTCTTT. Translation gives CASRFSNTEAFF. The chain joins TRBV28 to TRBJ1-1; D remains unclear. The germline V gene has CDR1 MDHEN and CDR2 SYDVKM. CDR3 size: 12 residues. Trimming shortened V by 8 bases and J by 2 bases, and 9 bases separated the two germline ends.

The chain employs TRBV5-1 and TRBJ2-7; 7 bases align to TRBD2. The CDR3 has 11 amino acids. J gave up 6 bases and V 8 bases, and 5 bases lay outside the gene matches. The V gene's germline CDR1 is SGHRS and CDR2 YFSETQ. This chain's CDR3 is CASGGGREQYF. In DNA form, the CDR3 reads TGCGCCAGTGGGGGAGGGCGCGAGCAGTACTTC.

The chain uses TRBV6-1 and TRBJ1-3; D is unclear. Germline CDR1 is MNHNS and CDR2 is SASEGT. Trimming removed 6 bases from V and 2 bases from J, with 14 bases in between. The CDR3 runs 15 residues. This CDR3 is CASSVVGQAGNTIYF. Here the CDR3 DNA reads TGTGCCAGCAGCGTCGTCGGGCAGGCTGGAAACACCATATATTTT.

The chain carries TRBV9 and TRBJ2-2; 9 bases fit TRBD1. The V and J ends lost 3 bases and 4 bases, in that order; junction bases with no gene match: 10. The length of the CDR3 is 17 residues. Germline lookup yields CDR1 SGDLS and CDR2 YYNGEE. DNA for the CDR3: TGTGCCAGCAGCGCTACAGGGACAGGGTGGAGCACCGGGGAGCTGTTTTTT. As protein: CASSATGTGWSTGELFF.

This chain uses TRBV11-2 with TRBJ2-7; D is possibly TRBD1 (5 bases). Trimming removed 2 bases from V and 2 bases from J, with 19 bases in between. CDR3 length: 17 residues. The germline CDR1 and CDR2 sequences are SGHAT and FQNNGV. The CDR3 sequence is CASSLTTGRASTYEQYF. The CDR3 DNA follows: TGTGCCAGCAGCTTAACCACAGGCAGGGCATCAACCTACGAGCAGTACTTC.

This chain joins TRBV7-8 and TRBJ2-1, with unresolved D. V lost 1 base and J 4 bases, leaving 11 bases between the germline ends. Germline V gene sequence: CDR1 SGHVS, CDR2 FQNEAQ. The CDR3 totals 15 residues. The DNA of the CDR3 is TGTGCCAGCAGCTTAGATTCCGGCAGGTACAATGAGCAGTTCTTC. This codes for CASSLDSGRYNEQFF.

The CDR3 sequence: CASSPRQGSSSGELFF. The CDR3 region has the DNA TGTGCCAGCTCACCCCGACAGGGGTCAAGTTCCGGGGAGCTGTTTTTT. The J gene is TRBJ2-2, the V gene TRBV18; 8 nucleotides match TRBD1. This CDR3 is 16 amino acids long. Germline V gives CDR1 KGHSH, CDR2 LQKENI. V shed 3 bases and J 6 bases; nucleotides not matched to a gene: 9.

The chain carries TRBV15 and TRBJ2-2, with TRBD2 as a possible D gene (5 bases). Trimming stripped 0 bases from V and 13 bases from J, with 9 bases between. Germline V gene sequence: CDR1 LNHNV, CDR2 YYDKDF (reference sequence). The CDR3 is 12 residues long. CDR3 sequence: CATSRDNGRLFF. DNA for the CDR3: TGTGCCACCAGCAGAGATAATGGGAGGCTGTTTTTT. Full variable domain (remainder filled in from reference TRBV15 and TRBJ2-2): DAMVIQNPRYQVTQFGKPVTLSCSQTLNHNVMYWYQQKSSQAPKLLFHYYDKDFNNEADTPDNFQSRRPNTSFCFLDIRSPGLGDTAMYLCATSRDNGRLFFGEGSRLTVL.

The chain has TRBV11-3 and TRBJ2-1; maybe TRBD1 (5 bases). CDR1 is SGHNT, CDR2 YENEEA, per germline. V shed 4 bases and J shed 5 bases, with 9 bases lying between them. The CDR3 extends over 13 amino acids. CDR3 nucleotide sequence: TGTGCCAGCAGCTCTCTGACAGACAATGAGCAGTTCTTC. This translates into CASSSLTDNEQFF.

This chain uses TRBV29-1 with TRBJ2-3, with TRBD1 identical over 10 bases. Germline V CDR1 and CDR2: SQVTM, ANQGSEA. The CDR3 extends over 17 amino acids. V gave up 7 bases and J gave up 7 bases; unmatched junction bases: 20. For the CDR3, the DNA is TGCAGCGCATCTCCCACCGTAGGACAGGGGGGGGAGAATACGCAGTATTTT. Translated: CSASPTVGQGGENTQYF.

The rearrangement joins TRBV7-9 to TRBJ2-7; the match to TRBD2 covers 7 bases. Trimming at V came to 1 base and at J to 6 bases, leaving 3 bases not matched to a gene. This CDR3 contains 13 residues. Germline V CDR1 and CDR2: SEHNR, FQNEAQ (reference sequence). The CDR3 loop is CASSLVRGGEQYF. CDR3 sequence (DNA): TGTGCCAGCAGCTTAGTGCGCGGGGGCGAGCAGTACTTC.